Described below is a single T cell receptor beta chain sequence and its context. Its antigen remains unidentified. Assay: immunoSEQ multiplex PCR; the TCRdb copy retains only in-frame clones and omits some. This sample carries some 55,000 clones, approximately 84% of them seen once, and the ten largest clones take roughly 2.3%. Germline V gives CDR1 SGHAT, CDR2 FQNNGV. J gave up 2 bases and V 5 bases, and 5 bases lay outside the gene matches. This CDR3 region has 14 residues. The sample comes from a study of lymphopenia after photon versus proton radiotherapy. General study points: Photon-treated patients lost naive T cells and TCR diversity; proton-treated stayed stable. After lymphocyte nadir, photon-treated repertoires showed oligoclonal expansion, especially CD8+ Temra. A bigger post-nadir fall in TCR diversity correlated inversely with survival time in deceased patients.

The chain combines TRBV11-2 with TRBJ1-2; 7 positions agree with TRBD1. The material was peripheral blood, obtained from a patient treated with photon-based radiotherapy. The source of this sequence is a man aged 40-49 years with gastric cancer. CDR3 coding DNA: TGTGCCAGCAGCCTAGGACAGGCCAACTATGGCTACACCTTC. Its translation: CASSLGQANYGYTF.